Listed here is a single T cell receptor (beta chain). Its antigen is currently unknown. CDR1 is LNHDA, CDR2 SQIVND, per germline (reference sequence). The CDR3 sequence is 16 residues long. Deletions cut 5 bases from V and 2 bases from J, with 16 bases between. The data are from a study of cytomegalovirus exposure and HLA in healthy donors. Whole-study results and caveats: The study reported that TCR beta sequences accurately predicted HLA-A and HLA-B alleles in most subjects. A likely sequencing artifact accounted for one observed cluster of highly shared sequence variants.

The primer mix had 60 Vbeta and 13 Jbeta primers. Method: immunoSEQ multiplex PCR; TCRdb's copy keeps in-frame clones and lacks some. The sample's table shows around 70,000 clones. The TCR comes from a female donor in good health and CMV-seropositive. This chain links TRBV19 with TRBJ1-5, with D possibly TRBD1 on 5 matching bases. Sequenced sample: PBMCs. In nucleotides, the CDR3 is TGTGCCAGTAGTCCTCCGGGGGGAGCGCGCAATCAGCCCCAGCATTTT. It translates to CASSPPGGARNQPQHF.